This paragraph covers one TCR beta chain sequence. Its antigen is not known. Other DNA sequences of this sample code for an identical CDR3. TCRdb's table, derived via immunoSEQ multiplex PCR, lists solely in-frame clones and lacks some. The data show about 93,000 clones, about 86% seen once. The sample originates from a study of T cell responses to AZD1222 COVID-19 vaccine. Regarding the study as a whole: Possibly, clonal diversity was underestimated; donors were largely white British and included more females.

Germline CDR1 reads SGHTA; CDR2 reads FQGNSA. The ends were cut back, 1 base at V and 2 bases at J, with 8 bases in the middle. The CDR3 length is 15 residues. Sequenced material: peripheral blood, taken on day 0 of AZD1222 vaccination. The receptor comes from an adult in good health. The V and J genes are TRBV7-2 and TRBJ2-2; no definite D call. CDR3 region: CASSLGLGNTGELFF. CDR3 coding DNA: TGTGCCAGCAGCTTAGGGTTAGGAAACACCGGGGAGCTGTTTTTT.